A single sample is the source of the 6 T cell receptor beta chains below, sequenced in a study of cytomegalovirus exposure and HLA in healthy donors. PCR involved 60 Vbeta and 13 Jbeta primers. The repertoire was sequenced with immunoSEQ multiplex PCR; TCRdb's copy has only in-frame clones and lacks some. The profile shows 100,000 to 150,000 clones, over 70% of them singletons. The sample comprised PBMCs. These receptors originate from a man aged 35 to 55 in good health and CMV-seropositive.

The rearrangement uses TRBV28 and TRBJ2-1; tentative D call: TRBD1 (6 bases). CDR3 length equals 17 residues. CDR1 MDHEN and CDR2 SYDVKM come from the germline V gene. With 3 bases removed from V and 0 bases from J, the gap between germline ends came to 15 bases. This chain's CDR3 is CASSLTGPGSSYNEQFF. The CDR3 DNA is TGTGCCAGCAGTTTGACAGGCCCTGGGAGCTCCTACAATGAGCAGTTCTTC. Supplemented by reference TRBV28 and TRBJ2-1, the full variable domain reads DVKVTQSSRYLVKRTGEKVFLECVQDMDHENMFWYRQDPGLGLRLIYFSYDVKMKEKGDIPEGYSVSREKKERFSLILESASTNQTSMYLCASSLTGPGSSYNEQFFGPGTRLTVL.

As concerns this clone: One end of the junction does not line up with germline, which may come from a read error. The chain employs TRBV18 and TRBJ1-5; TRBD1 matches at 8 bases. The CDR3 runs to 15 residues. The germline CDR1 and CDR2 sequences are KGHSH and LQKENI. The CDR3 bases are TGTGCCGGCTCACCAACACAGGGGGGCAATCAGCCCCAGCATTTT. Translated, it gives CAGSPTQGGNQPQHF. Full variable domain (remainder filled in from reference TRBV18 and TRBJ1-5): NAGVMQNPRHLVRRRGQEARLRCSPMKGHSHVYWYRQLPEEGLKFMVYLQKENIIDESGMPKERFSAEFPKEGPSILRIQQVVRGDSAAYFCAGSPTQGGNQPQHFGDGTRLSIL.

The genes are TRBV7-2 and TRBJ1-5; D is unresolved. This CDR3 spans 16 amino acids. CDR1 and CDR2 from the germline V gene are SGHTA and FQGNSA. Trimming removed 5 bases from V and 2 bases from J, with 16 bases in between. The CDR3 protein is CASSPTLGGGNQPQHF. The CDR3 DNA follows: TGTGCCAGCAGCCCTACCCTGGGAGGCGGCAATCAGCCCCAGCATTTT.

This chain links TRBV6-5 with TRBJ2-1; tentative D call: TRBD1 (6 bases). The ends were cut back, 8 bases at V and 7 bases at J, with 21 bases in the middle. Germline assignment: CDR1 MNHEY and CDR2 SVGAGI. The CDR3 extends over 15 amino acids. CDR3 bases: TGTGCCAGCCCTCCGACAGGCCCCCAGTGGAATGAGCAGTTCTTC. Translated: CASPPTGPQWNEQFF.

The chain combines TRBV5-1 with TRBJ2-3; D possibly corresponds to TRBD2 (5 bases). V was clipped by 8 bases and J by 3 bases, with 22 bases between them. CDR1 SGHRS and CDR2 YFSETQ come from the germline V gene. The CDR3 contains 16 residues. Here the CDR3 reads CASKRVREFGTDTQYF. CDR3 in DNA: TGCGCCAGTAAGAGGGTGAGAGAATTTGGGACAGATACGCAGTATTTT.

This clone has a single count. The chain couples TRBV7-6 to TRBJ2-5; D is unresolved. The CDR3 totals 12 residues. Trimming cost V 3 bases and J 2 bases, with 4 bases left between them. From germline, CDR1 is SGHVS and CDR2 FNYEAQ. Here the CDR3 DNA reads TGTGCCAGCAGCTTCTCTCAAGAGACCCAGTACTTC. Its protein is CASSFSQETQYF.